This T cell receptor beta chain was observed in a study of early T cells in non-severe SARS-CoV-2 infection. TCRdb re-derived calls from the 5' RACE reads in MiXCR, one entry per CDR3 protein. This sample has fewer than 120,000 distinct CDR3 sequences, with approximately 12% found just once. V dropped 7 bases and J dropped 7; count of bases not matched to a gene: 4. This CDR3 is 13 amino acids long. The input for sequencing was whole blood, taken at baseline. The chain recombines TRBV12-3 or TRBV12-4 with TRBJ2-1; 10 nucleotides align to TRBD2. The sequence was obtained from an adult who was a healthcare worker with PCR-confirmed SARS-CoV-2 infection or an uninfected control (not recorded which). The CDR3 reads CASTLGLANEQFF. Here the CDR3 DNA reads TGTGCCAGCACTTTGGGACTAGCGAATGAGCAGTTCTTC.